Presented here are 2 T cell receptor beta chains from one specimen sequenced in a study of blood T cell repertoires in COVID-19. The method was immunoSEQ multiplex PCR; TCRdb's version includes in-frame clones alone and lacks a portion of them. The sample holds around 120,000 clones, about 90% seen once. Sequenced sample: peripheral blood. The receptor set was obtained from a woman between 65 and 79 years old with acute or convalescent COVID-19.

The chain recombines TRBV2 with TRBJ1-1, with a tentative D call TRBD1 (6 bases). The CDR3 totals 14 residues. CDR1 and CDR2 from the germline V gene are SNHLY and FYNNEI. V lost 6 bases and J lost 0, with 11 bases in between. The CDR3 coding sequence is TGTGCCAGCAGGAGGGGGGGGATGAACACTGAAGCTTTCTTT. Translation gives CASRRGGMNTEAFF.

The chain is built from TRBV2 and TRBJ1-2, with TRBD1 matching 8 bases. The CDR3 contains 14 residues. With 7 bases clipped from V and 3 bases from J, the junction kept 7 bases outside the gene matches. Germline CDR1 SNHLY, CDR2 FYNNEI. The CDR3 protein is CASIWQGAYYGYTF. The CDR3 coding sequence is TGTGCCAGCATTTGGCAGGGGGCGTACTATGGCTACACCTTC. Full variable domain (outside the CDR3, taken from reference TRBV2 and TRBJ1-2): EPEVTQTPSHQVTQMGQEVILRCVPISNHLYFYWYRQILGQKVEFLVSFYNNEISEKSEIFDDQFSVERPDGSNFTLKIRSTKLEDSAMYFCASIWQGAYYGYTFGSGTRLTVV.